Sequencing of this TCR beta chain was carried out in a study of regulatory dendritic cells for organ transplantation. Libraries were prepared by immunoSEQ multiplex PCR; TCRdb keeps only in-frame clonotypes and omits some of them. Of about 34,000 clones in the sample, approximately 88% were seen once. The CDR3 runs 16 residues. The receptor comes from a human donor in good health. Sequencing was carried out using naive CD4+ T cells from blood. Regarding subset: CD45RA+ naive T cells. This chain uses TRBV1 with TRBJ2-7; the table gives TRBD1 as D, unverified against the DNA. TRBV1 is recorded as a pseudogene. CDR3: CTSSQLRRDRCYEQYF. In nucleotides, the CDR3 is TGCACCAGCAGCCAGCTAAGGCGGGACAGGTGCTACGAGCAGTACTTC.